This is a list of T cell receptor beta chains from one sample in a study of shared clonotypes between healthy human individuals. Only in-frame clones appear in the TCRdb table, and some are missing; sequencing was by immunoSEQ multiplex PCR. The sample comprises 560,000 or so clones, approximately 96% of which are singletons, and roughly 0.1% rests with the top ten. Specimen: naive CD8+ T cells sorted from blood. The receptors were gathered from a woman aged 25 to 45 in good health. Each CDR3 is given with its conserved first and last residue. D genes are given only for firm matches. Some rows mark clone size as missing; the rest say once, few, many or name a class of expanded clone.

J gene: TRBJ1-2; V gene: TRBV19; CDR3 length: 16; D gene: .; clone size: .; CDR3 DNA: TGTGCCAGCTCACTAAAGGAATACGACAGGTACTATGGCTACACCTTC; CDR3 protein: CASSLKEYDRYYGYTF
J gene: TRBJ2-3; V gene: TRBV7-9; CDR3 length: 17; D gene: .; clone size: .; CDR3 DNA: TGTGCCAGCAGCTTAGGGGAAACGCTACCCCGCACAGATACGCAGTATTTT; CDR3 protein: CASSLGETLPRTDTQYF
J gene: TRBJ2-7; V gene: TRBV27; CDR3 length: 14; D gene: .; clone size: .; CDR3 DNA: TGTGCCAGCAGTACCCGGACCCCTCTATACGAGCAGTACTTC; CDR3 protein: CASSTRTPLYEQYF
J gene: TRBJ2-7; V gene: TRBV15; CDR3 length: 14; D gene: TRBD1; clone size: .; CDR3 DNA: TGTGCCACCAGTCCGGGGACAGGGGAATACGAGCAGTACTTC; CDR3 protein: CATSPGTGEYEQYF
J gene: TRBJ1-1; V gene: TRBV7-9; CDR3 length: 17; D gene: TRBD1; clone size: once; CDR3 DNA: TGTGCCAGCAGCTGGTGGAAGAGTGAAGGGGGCGCTCTCGAAGCTTTCTTT; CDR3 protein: CASSWWKSEGGALEAFF
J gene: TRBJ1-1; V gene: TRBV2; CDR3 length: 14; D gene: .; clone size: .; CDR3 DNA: TGTGCCAGCAGTGGTCAGGGGTTGAACACTGAAGCTTTCTTT; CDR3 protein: CASSGQGLNTEAFF
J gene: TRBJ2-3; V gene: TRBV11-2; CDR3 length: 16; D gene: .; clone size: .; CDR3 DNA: TGTGCCAGCAGCTTAAGTTGGACAGTACCAACAGATACGCAGTATTTT; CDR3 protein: CASSLSWTVPTDTQYF
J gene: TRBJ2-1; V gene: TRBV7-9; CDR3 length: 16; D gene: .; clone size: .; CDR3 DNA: TGTGCCAGCAGCCCCTGGACGAAAGTAATACGGGATGAGCAGTTCTTC; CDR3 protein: CASSPWTKVIRDEQFF
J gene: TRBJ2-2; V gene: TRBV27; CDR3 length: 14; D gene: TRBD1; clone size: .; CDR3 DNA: TGTGCCAGCAGTCCCGGACAGGGAATCGGGGAGCTGTTTTTT; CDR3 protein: CASSPGQGIGELFF
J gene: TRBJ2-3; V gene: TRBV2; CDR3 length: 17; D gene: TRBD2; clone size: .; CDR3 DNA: TGTGCCAGCAGTGAACAATTAGCGGGTACTAGCACAGATACGCAGTATTTT; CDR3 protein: CASSEQLAGTSTDTQYF
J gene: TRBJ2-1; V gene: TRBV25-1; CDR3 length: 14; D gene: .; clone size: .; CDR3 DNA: TGTGCCATCGAGGGGGGCCCCCACTACAATGAGCAGTTCTTC; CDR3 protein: CAIEGGPHYNEQFF
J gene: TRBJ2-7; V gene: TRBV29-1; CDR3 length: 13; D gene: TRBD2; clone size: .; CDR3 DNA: TGCAGCGTTGCGGGAGGGACCCACTACGAGCAGTACTTC; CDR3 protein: CSVAGGTHYEQYF
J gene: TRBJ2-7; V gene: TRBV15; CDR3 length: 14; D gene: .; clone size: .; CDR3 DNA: TGTGCCACCCGACGGGACACCCGTGCCTACGAGCAGTACTTC; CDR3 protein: CATRRDTRAYEQYF
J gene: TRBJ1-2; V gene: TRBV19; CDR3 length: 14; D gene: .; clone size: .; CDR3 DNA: TGTGCCAGTTTCGGGACTCTCTCAATGGCTGGCTACACCTTC; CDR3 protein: CASFGTLSMAGYTF
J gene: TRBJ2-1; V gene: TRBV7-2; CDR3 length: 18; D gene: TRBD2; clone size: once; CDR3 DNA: TGTGCCAGCAGCTTAGTACCGGGACTAGCGGAGATCTACAATGAGCAGTTCTTC; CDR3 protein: CASSLVPGLAEIYNEQFF
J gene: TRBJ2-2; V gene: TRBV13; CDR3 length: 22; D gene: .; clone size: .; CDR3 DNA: TGTGCCAGCAGCCTTACCCTCGACAGACGAATGCTCCGGGGGCTATTGGGCGGGGAGCTGTTTTTT; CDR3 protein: CASSLTLDRRMLRGLLGGELFF
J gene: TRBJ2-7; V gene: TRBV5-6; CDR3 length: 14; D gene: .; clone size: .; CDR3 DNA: TGTGCCAGCAGCTTGGAAGGCGGGACCTACGAGCAGTACTTC; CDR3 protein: CASSLEGGTYEQYF
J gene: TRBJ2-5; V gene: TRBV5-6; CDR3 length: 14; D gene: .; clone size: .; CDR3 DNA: TGTGCCAGCAAAGGGCTAGGTTACCAAGAGACCCAGTACTTC; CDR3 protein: CASKGLGYQETQYF
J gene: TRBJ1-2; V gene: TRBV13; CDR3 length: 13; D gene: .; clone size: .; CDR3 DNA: TGTGCCAGCAGCTCCCCGACTCTCTATGGCTACACCTTC; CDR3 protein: CASSSPTLYGYTF
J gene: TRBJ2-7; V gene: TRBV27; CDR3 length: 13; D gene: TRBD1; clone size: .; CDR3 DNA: TGTGCCAGCAGCCCCGGGACAGGGGACGAGCAGTACTTC; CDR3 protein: CASSPGTGDEQYF
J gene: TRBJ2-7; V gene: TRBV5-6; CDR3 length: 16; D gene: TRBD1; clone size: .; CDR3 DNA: TGTGCCAGCAGCTTGGCAGACAGGGAAATTCCCTACGAGCAGTACTTC; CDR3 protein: CASSLADREIPYEQYF
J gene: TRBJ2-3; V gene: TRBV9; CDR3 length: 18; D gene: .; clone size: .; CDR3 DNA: TGTGCCAGCAGCGGAACCGGCTACAATCAGGCAGTCCCCGATACGCAGTATTTT; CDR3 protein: CASSGTGYNQAVPDTQYF
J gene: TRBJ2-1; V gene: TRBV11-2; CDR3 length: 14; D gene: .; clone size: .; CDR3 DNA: TGTGCCAGCAGCTTTGGCGGGAAGGGAAATGAGCAGTTCTTC; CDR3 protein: CASSFGGKGNEQFF
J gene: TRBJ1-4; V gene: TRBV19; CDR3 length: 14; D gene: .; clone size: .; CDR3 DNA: TGTGCCAGTAGTTCGGGCGGGTTAAAAGAAAAACTGTTTTTT; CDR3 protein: CASSSGGLKEKLFF
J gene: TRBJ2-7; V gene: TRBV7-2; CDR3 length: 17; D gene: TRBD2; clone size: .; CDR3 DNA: TGTGCCAGCAGCTTAGAAAGACTAGCAGGAAGCTCCTACGAGCAGTACTTC; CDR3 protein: CASSLERLAGSSYEQYF
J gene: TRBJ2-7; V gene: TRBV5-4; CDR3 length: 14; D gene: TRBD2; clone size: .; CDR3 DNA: TGTGCCAGCAGCTTGGTTGCGGGAGCTGGAGAGCAGTACTTC; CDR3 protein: CASSLVAGAGEQYF
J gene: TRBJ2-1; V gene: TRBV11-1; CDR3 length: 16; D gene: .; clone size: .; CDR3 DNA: TGTGCCAGCAGCTTAAACGATGGACACTTAATCAATGAGCAGTTCTTC; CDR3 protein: CASSLNDGHLINEQFF
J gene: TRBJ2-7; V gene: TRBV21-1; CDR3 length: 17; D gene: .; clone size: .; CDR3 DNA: TGTGCCAGCAGCAAAGAGGGTGGACTAGCCTTAACCTACGAGCAGTACTTC; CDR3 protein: CASSKEGGLALTYEQYF
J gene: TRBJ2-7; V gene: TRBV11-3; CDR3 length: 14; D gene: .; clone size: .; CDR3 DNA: TGTGCCAGCAGCTTATCCTCCCGGGCCTCCGAGCAGTACTTC; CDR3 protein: CASSLSSRASEQYF
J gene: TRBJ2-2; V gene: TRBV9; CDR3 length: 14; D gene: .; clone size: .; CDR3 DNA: TGTGCCAGCCGCCCGGGACAATCTACCGGGGAGCTGTTTTTT; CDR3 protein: CASRPGQSTGELFF
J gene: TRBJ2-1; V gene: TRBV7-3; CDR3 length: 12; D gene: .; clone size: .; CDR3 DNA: TGTGCCAGCAGGGGGTCCTACAATGAGCAGTTCTTC; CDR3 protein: CASRGSYNEQFF
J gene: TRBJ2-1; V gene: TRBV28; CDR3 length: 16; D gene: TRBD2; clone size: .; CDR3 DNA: TGTGCCAGCAGGGGTCGGTCTAGCGGGACCCCGAACGAGCGGTTCTTC; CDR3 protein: CASRGRSSGTPNERFF
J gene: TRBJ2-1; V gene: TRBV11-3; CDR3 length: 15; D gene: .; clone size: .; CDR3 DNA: TGTGCCAGCAGCTTAGATCCTAGCTACTACAATGAGCAGTTCTTC; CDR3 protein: CASSLDPSYYNEQFF
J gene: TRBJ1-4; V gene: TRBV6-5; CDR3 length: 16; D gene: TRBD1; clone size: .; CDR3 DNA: TGTGCCAGCAGTTTGGGACAGGGAGGAACTAATGAAAAACTGTTTTTT; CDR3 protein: CASSLGQGGTNEKLFF
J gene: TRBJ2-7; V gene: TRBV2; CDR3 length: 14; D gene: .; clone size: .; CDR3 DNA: TGTGCCAGCAGTGAAGGTCGGATTAACTACGAGCAGTACTTC; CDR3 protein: CASSEGRINYEQYF
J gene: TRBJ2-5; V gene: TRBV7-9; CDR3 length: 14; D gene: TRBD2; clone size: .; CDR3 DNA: TGTGCCAGTTCCATCAGCGGGAGGTCAGAGACCCAGTACTTC; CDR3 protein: CASSISGRSETQYF
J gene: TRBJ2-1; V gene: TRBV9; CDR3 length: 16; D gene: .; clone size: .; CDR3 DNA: TGTGCCAGCAGCGTAGTAGACATTGACCCGACTAATGAGCAGTTCTTC; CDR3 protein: CASSVVDIDPTNEQFF
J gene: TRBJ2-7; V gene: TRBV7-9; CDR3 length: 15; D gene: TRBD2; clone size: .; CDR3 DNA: TGTGCCAGCAGCCTACAGACTAGCCGCTCCTACGAGCAGTACTTC; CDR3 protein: CASSLQTSRSYEQYF
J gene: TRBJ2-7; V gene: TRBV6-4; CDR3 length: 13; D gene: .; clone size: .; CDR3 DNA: TGTGCCAGCAGTGACGTTTGGGGATCCGAGCAGTACTTC; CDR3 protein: CASSDVWGSEQYF
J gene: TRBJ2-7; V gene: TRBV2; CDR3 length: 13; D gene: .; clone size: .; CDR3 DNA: TGTGCCAGCAGTGACAGGACCTCCTACGAGCAGTACTTC; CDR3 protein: CASSDRTSYEQYF